This TCR beta chain appears in the sequencing data of a study of cytomegalovirus exposure and HLA in healthy donors. Findings and limits, study-wide: It was taken for granted in presence/absence analyses that sequencing depth across donors was roughly uniform.

This clone was detected only once. Its specificity is unknown. This CDR3 region has 13 residues. From germline, CDR1 is SGHRS and CDR2 YFSETQ. V was cut by 3 bases and J by 12 bases, with 19 bases left in between. PCR employed 60 Vbeta and 13 Jbeta primers. Measured with immunoSEQ multiplex PCR; TCRdb has only the in-frame clones, and not every one. This sample has fewer than 200,000 clones, with 77% found just once. The sample was PBMCs. V gene TRBV5-1 combines with J gene TRBJ2-7, with D maybe TRBD1 (7 bases). This receptor was obtained from a man aged 25 to 45 in good health and CMV-seropositive. The CDR3 loop reads CASSSPTGEAPYF. The CDR3, as DNA: TGCGCCAGCAGCTCACCCACAGGGGAGGCTCCGTACTTC.